This TCR beta chain stems from a study of T cell responses to AZD1222 COVID-19 vaccine. Overall study results and limits: Recipients of two AZD1222 doses showed rising Spike-specific TCR breadth and depth. The donors showed a predominance of white British ancestry and of females, with possible underestimation of clonal diversity.

On this clone itself: As yet, its antigen is unknown.

V was clipped by 4 bases and J by 1 base, with 26 bases between them. Germline values: CDR1 SGDLS, CDR2 YYNGEE. The CDR3 loop spans 19 amino acids. Profiled with immunoSEQ multiplex PCR; TCRdb holds only in-frame clones, not every one. Among about 84,000 clones listed, approximately 86% were seen once. Sample: peripheral blood, taken 28 days after the second AZD1222 dose. The genes are TRBV9 and TRBJ1-1; tentatively, D is TRBD1 (6 bases). The origin of this receptor is an adult who received the AZD1222 COVID-19 vaccine. This chain's CDR3 is CASSNPGQGSGGENTEAFF. The CDR3 DNA sequence: TGTGCCAGCAGCAACCCCGGGCAGGGTAGCGGGGGCGAGAACACTGAAGCTTTCTTT.